The sequence of this T cell receptor beta chain was determined in a study of OX40 agonist ivuxolimab in advanced cancers. Turning to the study itself: Patients were given ivuxolimab, an antibody that agonizes OX40 (CD134). The study reported partial responses in three patients: one hepatocellular carcinoma, two cutaneous melanoma.

Clones were read by immunoSEQ multiplex PCR, and TCRdb kept only the in-frame ones, dropping some. The sample contains tens of thousands of clones, over 65% of which appear only once. The sequences come from CD4+ or CD8+ T cells sorted from blood, collected in a trial of the OX40 agonist ivuxolimab. This TCR was recovered from an adult with an advanced solid tumor such as melanoma, head and neck, liver or kidney cancer.

The CDR3 is CASSLGVQANQETQYF. The CDR3 coding sequence is TGCGCCAGCAGCTTGGGGGTACAGGCGAACCAAGAGACCCAGTACTTC. J is TRBJ2-5 and V is TRBV5-1, with D possibly TRBD1 on 5 matching bases. Germline V CDR1 and CDR2: SGHRS, YFSETQ. The V end was cut by 0 bases, the J end by 0 bases, with 12 bases between. The CDR3 sequence is 16 residues long. Full variable domain (outside the CDR3, taken from reference TRBV5-1 and TRBJ2-5): KAGVTQTPRYLIKTRGQQVTLSCSPISGHRSVSWYQQTPGQGLQFLFEYFSETQRNKGNFPGRFSGRQFSNSRSEMNVSTLELGDSALYLCASSLGVQANQETQYFGPGTRLLVL.